The rows below give T cell receptor beta chains drawn from one sample of a study of blood T cell repertoires in COVID-19. Some clones are missing from TCRdb's copy, which holds only in-frame ones; the method was immunoSEQ multiplex PCR. The sample comprises under 95,000 clones, 83% of which are singletons, and 25% to 30% rests with the top ten. The sample was peripheral blood. The receptors here all came from a woman aged 80 or over with acute or convalescent COVID-19. The CDR3 runs from the conserved cysteine through the conserved F or W. The order of the fields is J gene, V gene, D gene, clone size, CDR3 protein, CDR3 DNA. D genes are given only for firm matches. Size is stated for part of the rows, as once, few or many counts, or as a class when the clone is expanded.

>TRBJ2-3|TRBV19|-|-
CASSIGLLTDTQYF
TGTGCCAGTAGTATAGGGCTCCTCACAGATACGCAGTATTTT
>TRBJ2-6|TRBV7-3|-|-
CASSLGRASGANVLTF
TGTGCCAGCAGCTTAGGGAGAGCGTCTGGGGCCAACGTCCTGACTTTC
>TRBJ2-7|TRBV3-1/TRBV3-2|-|-
CASSPQYRGDMYF
TGTGCCAGCAGCCCTCAGTATCGGGGTGACATGTACTTC
>TRBJ1-6|TRBV6-5|TRBD1|once
CASSSDRGGNSPLHF
TGTGCCAGCAGTTCGGACAGGGGGGGAAATTCACCCCTCCACTTT
>TRBJ2-1|TRBV6-5|TRBD2|-
CASSYSGLASYNEQFF
TGTGCCAGCAGTTACTCGGGACTAGCGTCCTACAATGAGCAGTTCTTC
>TRBJ1-5|TRBV2|-|-
CASTTGINQPQHF
TGTGCCAGTACAACAGGGATCAATCAGCCCCAGCATTTT
>TRBJ2-5|TRBV11-2|-|-
CASSFNGRETQYF
TGTGCCAGCAGCTTTAACGGGAGAGAGACCCAGTACTTC
>TRBJ2-2|TRBV19|TRBD1|-
CASSILGQYTGELFF
TGTGCCAGTAGTATATTGGGACAGTACACCGGGGAGCTGTTTTTT
>TRBJ2-1|TRBV5-4|TRBD2|-
CASSLSWTSGYNEQFF
TGTGCCAGCAGCTTGTCCTGGACTAGCGGGTACAATGAGCAGTTCTTC
>TRBJ1-1|TRBV2|TRBD1|-
CASSGTGRTEAFF
TGTGCCAGCAGTGGGACAGGGCGAACTGAAGCTTTCTTT
>TRBJ1-2|TRBV25-1|TRBD1|-
CASYGTGFPSYGYTF
TGTGCCAGCTATGGGACAGGGTTCCCTAGCTATGGCTACACCTTC
>TRBJ2-4|TRBV18|TRBD1|-
CASSPTGTKNIQYF
TGTGCCAGCTCACCGACAGGGACCAAAAACATTCAGTACTTC
>TRBJ2-7|TRBV10-2|-|-
CASSDPGVADEQYF
TGCGCCAGCAGTGACCCCGGGGTGGCCGACGAGCAGTACTTC
>TRBJ1-5|TRBV6-2/TRBV6-3|-|few
CASSPDSNQPQHF
TGTGCCAGCAGTCCAGATAGCAATCAGCCCCAGCATTTT
>TRBJ1-2|TRBV19|-|-
CASSIVVQGYGYTF
TGTGCCAGTAGTATAGTGGTACAGGGCTATGGCTACACCTTC
>TRBJ2-1|TRBV28|TRBD1|-
CASSSSGGWSYNEQFF
TGTGCCAGCAGTTCCTCAGGGGGTTGGTCCTACAATGAGCAGTTCTTC
>TRBJ2-1|TRBV2|TRBD2|-
CASRDTSGRAGEQFF
TGTGCCAGCAGAGATACTAGCGGGAGAGCTGGTGAGCAGTTCTTC
>TRBJ2-7|TRBV5-5|TRBD1|-
CASSRTGTGEYEQYF
TGTGCCAGCAGCAGAACCGGGACAGGGGAGTACGAGCAGTACTTC
>TRBJ2-7|TRBV6-5|TRBD2|-
CASNIAGGHEQYF
TGTGCCAGCAATATAGCGGGAGGGCACGAGCAGTACTTC
>TRBJ1-3|TRBV19|-|-
CASSTPGGNTIYF
TGTGCCAGTAGTACCCCGGGGGGAAACACCATATATTTT
>TRBJ2-3|TRBV7-2|TRBD2|-
CASSTSGWSDTQYF
TGTGCCAGCAGCACTAGCGGGTGGTCAGATACGCAGTATTTT
>TRBJ1-1|TRBV5-6|TRBD1|-
CASSFRDRGNTEAFF
TGTGCCAGCAGCTTCAGGGACAGGGGGAACACTGAAGCTTTCTTT
>TRBJ2-7|TRBV27|-|-
CASSFTYRDEQYF
TGTGCCAGCAGTTTTACCTACAGGGACGAGCAGTACTTC
>TRBJ2-3|TRBV3-1/TRBV3-2|-|-
CASSQSMDTQYF
TGTGCCAGCAGCCAAAGCATGGATACGCAGTATTTT
>TRBJ1-2|TRBV19|-|-
CASSISQGYYGYTF
TGTGCCAGTAGTATAAGCCAGGGGTACTATGGCTACACCTTC
>TRBJ1-5|TRBV21-1|-|-
CASSRCQADNSNQPQHF
TGTGCCAGCAGCAGGTGTCAGGCAGATAATAGCAATCAGCCCCAGCATTTT
>TRBJ1-2|TRBV11-3|-|-
CASSINVYYGYTF
TGTGCCAGCAGCATCAATGTTTACTATGGCTACACCTTC
>TRBJ2-1|TRBV6-1|TRBD2|-
CASSEEPSGAYGNEQFF
TGTGCCAGCAGTGAAGAGCCTAGCGGGGCCTACGGGAATGAGCAGTTCTTC
>TRBJ2-2|TRBV7-2|-|-
CASSLVGHMNTGELFF
TGTGCCAGCAGCTTAGTAGGACATATGAACACCGGGGAGCTGTTTTTT
>TRBJ2-3|TRBV3-1/TRBV3-2|TRBD1|-
CASSLRQGSDTQYF
TGTGCCAGCAGCCTTCGACAGGGCTCAGATACGCAGTATTTT
>TRBJ2-3|TRBV6-6|-|-
CASSYGASTDTQYF
TGTGCCAGCAGTTACGGGGCTAGCACAGATACGCAGTATTTT
>TRBJ1-5|TRBV7-2|-|-
CASSLEGRQGGGDQPQHF
TGTGCCAGCAGCTTAGAAGGGCGCCAGGGCGGGGGAGATCAGCCCCAGCATTTT
>TRBJ1-1|TRBV21-1|-|-
CASSKSSQGGTEAFF
TGTGCCAGCAGCAAATCCTCTCAGGGGGGAACTGAAGCTTTCTTT
>TRBJ2-5|TRBV3-1/TRBV3-2|TRBD1|-
CASSRNRGQETQYF
TGTGCCAGCAGCCGCAACAGGGGTCAAGAGACCCAGTACTTC
>TRBJ1-2|TRBV7-9|-|-
CASSQNYGYTF
TGTGCCAGCAGCCAGAACTATGGCTACACCTTC
>TRBJ2-7|TRBV6-2/TRBV6-3|TRBD1|-
CASGPGTGVTYEQYF
TGTGCCAGCGGCCCCGGGACAGGCGTTACCTACGAGCAGTACTTC
>TRBJ2-7|TRBV6-5|TRBD1|-
CASSRGDSRNEQYF
TGTGCCAGCAGCCGAGGGGACAGTAGGAACGAGCAGTACTTC
>TRBJ2-1|TRBV3-1/TRBV3-2|TRBD2|-
CASSPAGGSSYNEQFF
TGTGCCAGCAGCCCCGCCGGCGGGAGCTCCTACAATGAGCAGTTCTTC
>TRBJ2-1|TRBV20-1|TRBD2|-
CSASRLAVSYNEQFF
TGCAGTGCTAGTAGGCTAGCGGTCTCCTACAATGAGCAGTTCTTC
>TRBJ2-3|TRBV5-4|TRBD1|-
CASSKAGTGGFGDTQYF
TGTGCCAGCAGCAAAGCCGGGACAGGGGGTTTCGGAGATACGCAGTATTTT
>TRBJ1-1|TRBV5-1|-|few
CASSLGLNTEAFF
TGCGCCAGCAGCTTGGGGCTGAACACTGAAGCTTTCTTT
>TRBJ1-3|TRBV7-9|TRBD1|-
CASSYGTGVENTIYF
TGTGCCAGCAGCTACGGGACAGGGGTCGAAAACACCATATATTTT
>TRBJ2-5|TRBV7-9|-|-
CASSLGVTGEGETQYF
TGTGCCAGCAGCTTAGGGGTGACAGGGGAGGGAGAGACCCAGTACTTC
>TRBJ2-7|TRBV2|-|-
CASNQWGGSGTNYEQYF
TGTGCCAGCAATCAATGGGGGGGCTCCGGCACTAATTACGAGCAGTACTTC
>TRBJ2-2|TRBV28|-|-
CASTDTGELFF
TGTGCCAGCACTGACACCGGGGAGCTGTTTTTT
>TRBJ2-5|TRBV9|-|once
CASSVDSPGTQYF
TGTGCCAGCAGCGTAGACAGTCCTGGGACCCAGTACTTC
>TRBJ2-2|TRBV12-5|TRBD2|-
CASVRGLALTGVELFF
TGTGCTAGTGTGAGGGGACTAGCTCTTACCGGGGTAGAGCTGTTTTTT
>TRBJ2-1|TRBV24-1|TRBD2|-
CASADGRIYNEQFF
TGTGCCAGTGCGGACGGGAGGATATACAATGAGCAGTTCTTC
>TRBJ2-5|TRBV7-2|-|-
CASSFSQGSLLETQYF
TGTGCCAGCAGCTTTAGTCAGGGGTCACTTTTAGAGACCCAGTACTTC
>TRBJ2-7|TRBV28|TRBD2|-
CASSLVRGGYEQYF
TGTGCCAGCAGTTTAGTCCGCGGGGGATACGAGCAGTACTTC
>TRBJ2-7|TRBV28|-|once
CASSPHGGFGYEQYF
TGTGCCAGCAGTCCCCACGGCGGGTTTGGCTACGAGCAGTACTTC
>TRBJ2-4|TRBV19|-|once
CASSQFSARAKNIQYF
TGTGCCAGTAGTCAATTCAGTGCGCGGGCCAAAAACATTCAGTACTTC
>TRBJ2-2|TRBV5-1|TRBD2|-
CASSPRLAGATGELFF
TGCGCCAGCAGCCCAAGACTAGCGGGAGCCACCGGGGAGCTGTTTTTT
>TRBJ2-7|TRBV18|TRBD2|-
CASSPSRTSDSYEQYF
TGTGCCAGCTCACCGAGCAGGACTAGCGATTCCTACGAGCAGTACTTC
>TRBJ1-1|TRBV19|TRBD1|-
CASSILQGAGTEAFF
TGTGCCAGTAGTATATTACAGGGGGCTGGCACTGAAGCTTTCTTT
>TRBJ2-6|TRBV18|-|-
CASSRDSGANVLTF
TGTGCCAGCTCCCGCGACTCTGGGGCCAACGTCCTGACTTTC
>TRBJ2-6|TRBV7-2|-|-
CASSSDRSGANVLTF
TGTGCCAGCAGCTCAGACAGATCTGGGGCCAACGTCCTGACTTTC
>TRBJ2-7|TRBV28|TRBD1|-
CASSWTGRSGEQYF
TGTGCCAGCAGTTGGACAGGGAGGTCAGGCGAGCAGTACTTC